The next 25 T cell receptor beta chains were all read from a single sample in a study of blood T cell repertoires in COVID-19. Assay used: immunoSEQ multiplex PCR; TCRdb lists only in-frame clones, some missing. The sample records more than 90,000 clones, over 70% being singletons. The sample taken for sequencing was peripheral blood. The source is a woman of 80 years or more with acute or convalescent COVID-19.

The CDR3 DNA is TGTGCCAGCAGCTTCCAGGGGTCGACGCAGTATTTT. Its protein is CASSFQGSTQYF. This rearrangement joins TRBV9 to TRBJ2-3; D is perhaps TRBD1 (6 bases). Per the germline V gene, CDR1 is SGDLS and CDR2 is YYNGEE. The CDR3 is made up of 12 amino acids. V dropped 4 bases and J dropped 9 bases, with 12 bases sitting between them.

This clone was observed a few times. This chain links TRBV28 with TRBJ1-2; unclear D gene. Trimming took off 3 bases at V and 5 bases at J, with 7 bases between the two ends. CDR1 is MDHEN, CDR2 SYDVKM, per germline. This CDR3 has 12 residues. This CDR3 reads CASSLREYGYTF. CDR3 in DNA: TGTGCCAGCAGTTTGAGGGAATATGGCTACACCTTC.

This clone appeared once. This rearrangement joins TRBV4-2 to TRBJ2-7, with 13 bases that match TRBD2. The V gene end was trimmed by 3 bases and the J gene end by 1 base; junction bases not matched to a gene: 9. This CDR3 is built from 18 residues. From germline, CDR1 is LGHNA and CDR2 YNFKEQ. The DNA for the CDR3 is TGTGCCAGCAGCCAGGGTACTAGCGGGGGGGATTGGTCCTACGAGCAGTACTTC. This translates into CASSQGTSGGDWSYEQYF.

This chain joins TRBV24-1 and TRBJ2-3; TRBD2 matches 10 bases. This CDR3 spans 18 amino acids. Germline V gene sequence: CDR1 KGHDR, CDR2 SFDVKD. Trimming at V came to 2 bases and at J to 2 bases, leaving 9 bases not matched to a gene. The CDR3: CATSDSRGSGRNTDTQYF. As DNA, the CDR3 is TGTGCCACCAGTGATTCCCGGGGTAGCGGGAGGAACACAGATACGCAGTATTTT.

This clone occurred a few times. V is TRBV30 and J is TRBJ1-5, with 8 bases identical to TRBD1. This CDR3 is 14 amino acids long. Looked up from germline, CDR1 is GTSNPN and CDR2 is SVGIG (reference sequence). Unmatched junction bases numbered 4, after V lost 2 bases and J lost 4 bases. CDR3 region: CAWSLQGGNQPQHF. CDR3 DNA sequence: TGTGCCTGGAGTCTACAGGGGGGAAATCAGCCCCAGCATTTT.

This clone occurred many times. This chain joins TRBV6-5 and TRBJ1-5; D is undetermined. This CDR3 region has 13 residues. Germline V CDR1 and CDR2: MNHEY, SVGAGI. With 6 bases removed from V and 5 bases from J, the gap between germline ends came to 11 bases. CDR3 nucleotide sequence: TGTGCCAGCAGCCCAGACATATATCAGCCCCAGCATTTT. It yields the protein CASSPDIYQPQHF.

The chain couples TRBV9 to TRBJ1-3, with 8 bases fitting TRBD1. The CDR3 spans 15 residues. From germline, CDR1 is SGDLS and CDR2 YYNGEE. The ends lost 3 bases at V and 2 bases at J; junction bases unmatched: 4. The CDR3 coding sequence is TGTGCCAGCAGCGAGACGGACAGGGCTGGAAACACCATATATTTT. Protein: CASSETDRAGNTIYF.

This chain joins TRBV2 and TRBJ1-5, with a possible D match to TRBD1 (6 bases). V lost 2 bases, J lost 7 bases, and 12 bases lay in between. CDR1 SNHLY and CDR2 FYNNEI come from the germline V gene. This CDR3 contains 14 residues. CDR3 protein: CASSENTGRQPQHF. Written as DNA, the CDR3 is TGTGCCAGCAGTGAAAATACAGGGCGGCAGCCCCAGCATTTT.

CDR3 sequence: CASSDPTRLAVTYEQYF. CDR3 nucleotides: TGTGCCAGCAGTGACCCCACCAGACTAGCGGTTACCTACGAGCAGTACTTC. This sequence joins TRBV6-4 and TRBJ2-7, with 9 nucleotides matching TRBD2. Trimming cost V 2 bases and J 2 bases; bases outside gene matches: 10. The CDR3 is 17 residues long. Germline V lookup: CDR1 MRHNA, CDR2 SNTAGT.

The rearrangement links TRBV5-1 to TRBJ2-2; maybe TRBD1 (5 bases). CDR3 size: 14 residues. V was trimmed by 4 bases and J by 4 bases, leaving 11 bases between them. Per germline, CDR1 SGHRS and CDR2 YFSETQ. For the CDR3, the DNA is TGCGCCAGCAGCCTCATCAGGGTCACCGGGGAGCTGTTTTTT. Translating gives CASSLIRVTGELFF.

This clone was observed a handful of times. V usage is TRBV28 and J usage is TRBJ1-5, with D perhaps matching TRBD1 (6 bases). The ends were cut back, 10 bases at V and 1 base at J, with 8 bases in the middle. This CDR3 has 12 amino acids. CDR1 is MDHEN, CDR2 SYDVKM, per germline. This CDR3 reads CATTGSNQPQHF. DNA for the CDR3: TGTGCCACCACAGGGAGCAATCAGCCCCAGCATTTT.

The V gene is TRBV9, the J gene TRBJ2-5; D is perhaps TRBD1 (6 bases). Germline V gene lookup returns CDR1 SGDLS and CDR2 YYNGEE. Trimming took off 4 bases at V and 1 base at J, with 14 bases between the two ends. The CDR3 loop spans 15 amino acids. The CDR3 spells CASSIGTSPQETQYF. The CDR3 nucleotides read TGTGCCAGCAGCATAGGGACATCCCCCCAAGAGACCCAGTACTTC.

The chain carries TRBV10-3 and TRBJ1-1; D not certain. CDR3 length: 14 residues. V shed 5 bases and J shed 7 bases, with 17 bases lying between them. Germline CDR1 and CDR2: ENHRY and SYGVKD. CDR3 in DNA: TGTGCCATCAGTCCCGGGTCGAATGCCTATGAAGCTTTCTTT. Translated, it gives CAISPGSNAYEAFF.

This clone was picked up one time. V is TRBV2 and J is TRBJ1-1; D might be TRBD1 (5 bases). Germline V lookup: CDR1 SNHLY, CDR2 FYNNEI. V lost 7 bases, J lost 6 bases, and 18 bases lay in between. This CDR3 is built from 14 residues. Here the CDR3 DNA reads TGTGCCAGCATCCCTTCCGCAGGGTTGGCTGAAGCTTTCTTT. This codes for CASIPSAGLAEAFF.

The chain recombines TRBV5-1 with TRBJ2-2; TRBD1 might be the D (6 bases). Trimming shortened V by 4 bases and J by 4 bases, and 17 bases separated the two germline ends. This CDR3 is built from 16 residues. Germline CDR1 is SGHRS and CDR2 is YFSETQ. The CDR3 protein is CASSPGQPKPTGELFF. CDR3 sequence (DNA): TGCGCCAGCAGCCCCGGACAGCCTAAACCCACCGGGGAGCTGTTTTTT.

This chain links TRBV12-3 or TRBV12-4 with TRBJ1-5; 8 nucleotides match TRBD1. The CDR3 sequence is 13 residues long. V dropped 10 bases and J dropped 6; count of bases not matched to a gene: 8. The CDR3 here is CATNRGDGQPQHF. For the CDR3, the DNA is TGTGCCACCAACAGGGGGGATGGTCAGCCCCAGCATTTT.

This clone was counted once. Different DNA sequences within this sample yield the same CDR3. The chain has TRBV19 and TRBJ1-1; D remains unclear. CDR3 length: 13 amino acids. The V gene lost 3 bases and the J gene lost 0 bases, with 5 bases spanning the gap. Germline CDR1 and CDR2: LNHDA and SQIVND (reference sequence). In nucleotides, the CDR3 is TGTGCCAGTAGTATCTCTGTGAACACTGAAGCTTTCTTT. Protein: CASSISVNTEAFF.

This rearrangement joins TRBV4-3 to TRBJ2-2; 8 bases agree with TRBD2. The CDR3 has 17 amino acids. The junction had 5 bases not matched to a gene; V was cut back by 0 bases and J by 2 bases. The V gene's germline CDR1 is LGHNA and CDR2 YSLEER. CDR3: CASSQESGSGNTGELFF. The DNA for the CDR3 is TGCGCCAGCAGCCAAGAAAGCGGGAGTGGAAACACCGGGGAGCTGTTTTTT.

V gene TRBV10-2 combines with J gene TRBJ1-2; D call uncertain. V lost 0 bases, J lost 3 bases, and 20 bases lay in between. The CDR3 is made up of 18 amino acids. From germline, CDR1 is WSHSY and CDR2 SAAADI. CDR3 protein: CASSESRRVFRGYYGYTF. The DNA for the CDR3 is TGCGCCAGCAGTGAGTCGAGGAGGGTCTTTCGAGGTTACTATGGCTACACCTTC.

This clone was detected only once. The gene calls are TRBV30 and TRBJ1-5, with 7 positions matching TRBD1. The V segment lost 4 bases and the J segment 5 bases; nucleotides outside the gene matches: 11. This CDR3 region has 15 residues. Germline V CDR1 and CDR2: GTSNPN, SVGIG (reference sequence). The CDR3: CAWTPTGQVDQPQHF. In DNA form, the CDR3 reads TGTGCCTGGACCCCCACCGGACAGGTGGATCAGCCCCAGCATTTT.

J is TRBJ2-6 and V is TRBV3-1 (or the pseudogene TRBV3-2), with D unresolved. CDR1 is LGHDT, CDR2 YNNKEL, per germline (reference sequence). CDR3 size: 16 residues. V gave up 1 base and J gave up 1 base, with 8 bases separating them. The chain's CDR3 is CASSQALFSGANVLTF. The CDR3 nucleotides read TGTGCCAGCAGCCAAGCGCTATTTTCTGGGGCCAACGTCCTGACTTTC.

This chain joins TRBV19 and TRBJ1-2, with 7 bases that match TRBD1. Germline V gene sequence: CDR1 LNHDA, CDR2 SQIVND (reference sequence). J lost 3 bases, V lost 5 bases, and 9 bases had no gene match. This CDR3 has 15 residues. The CDR3 nucleotides read TGTGCCAGTAGTCCCGTGACAGGGATTGACTATGGCTACACCTTC. It encodes CASSPVTGIDYGYTF.

The rearrangement links TRBV6-5 to TRBJ2-5, with 7 bases lining up with TRBD2. The CDR3 contains 13 residues. J gave up 4 bases and V 5 bases, and 4 bases lay outside the gene matches. Germline V CDR1 and CDR2: MNHEY, SVGAGI. The chain's CDR3 is CASSTWGGETQYF. The CDR3 region has the DNA TGTGCCAGCAGTACCTGGGGGGGAGAGACCCAGTACTTC.

The V gene is TRBV3-1 (or the pseudogene TRBV3-2), the J gene TRBJ1-1, with a weak D call TRBD1 (6 bases). From germline, CDR1 is LGHDT and CDR2 YNNKEL (reference sequence). CDR3 length equals 14 residues. With 4 bases removed from V and 1 base from J, the gap between germline ends came to 10 bases. The CDR3 DNA follows: TGTGCCAGCAGCCGAAGAGGGGGGAACACTGAAGCTTTCTTT. Translating it yields CASSRRGGNTEAFF.

The CDR3 nucleotides are TGTGCCACCAGGACAGGGGCTGGAAACACCATATATTTT. Translation gives CATRTGAGNTIYF. The rearrangement joins TRBV7-9 to TRBJ1-3; 9 bases agree with TRBD1. CDR3 length: 13 residues. CDR1 is SEHNR, CDR2 FQNEAQ, per germline (reference sequence). V gave up 10 bases and J gave up 2 bases; unmatched junction bases: 3.